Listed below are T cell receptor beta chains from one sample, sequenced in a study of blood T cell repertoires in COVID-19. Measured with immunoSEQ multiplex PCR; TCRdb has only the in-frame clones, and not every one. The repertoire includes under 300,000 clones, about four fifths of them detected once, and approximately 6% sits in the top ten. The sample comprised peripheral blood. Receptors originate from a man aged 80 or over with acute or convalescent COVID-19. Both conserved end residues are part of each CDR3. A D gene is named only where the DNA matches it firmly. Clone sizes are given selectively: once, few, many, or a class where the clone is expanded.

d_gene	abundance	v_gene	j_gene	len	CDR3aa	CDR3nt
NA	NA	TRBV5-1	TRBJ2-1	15	CASSLEGSGSNEQFF	TGCGCCAGCAGCTTGGAAGGGTCGGGATCCAATGAGCAGTTCTTC
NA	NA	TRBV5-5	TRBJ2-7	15	CASSYWVGSSYEQYF	TGTGCCAGCAGCTATTGGGTCGGGAGCTCCTACGAGCAGTACTTC
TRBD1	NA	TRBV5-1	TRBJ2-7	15	CASSLAGQGTYEQYF	TGCGCCAGCAGCTTGGCGGGACAGGGGACTTACGAGCAGTACTTC
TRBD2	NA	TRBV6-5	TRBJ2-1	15	CASTPSGGAYNEQFF	TGTGCCAGCACCCCTAGCGGGGGGGCCTACAATGAGCAGTTCTTC
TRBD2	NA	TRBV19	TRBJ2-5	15	CASSITSGSWETQYF	TGTGCCAGTAGTATTACTAGCGGGAGTTGGGAGACCCAGTACTTC
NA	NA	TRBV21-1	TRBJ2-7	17	CASFRLAGGSLYGEQYF	TGTGCCAGCTTTAGGCTAGCGGGAGGGAGTTTATATGGCGAGCAGTACTTC
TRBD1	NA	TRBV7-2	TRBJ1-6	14	CASSVGQGNSPLHF	TGTGCCAGCAGCGTGGGACAGGGCAATTCACCCCTCCACTTT
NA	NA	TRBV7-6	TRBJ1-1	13	CASSPTFNTEAFF	TGTGCCAGCAGCCCGACTTTCAACACTGAAGCTTTCTTT
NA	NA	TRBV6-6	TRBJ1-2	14	CASSSRLGGHGYTF	TGTGCCAGCAGCAGTCGCCTCGGGGGACATGGCTACACCTTC
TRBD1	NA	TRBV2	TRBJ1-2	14	CASSGEQGARGYTF	TGTGCCAGCAGTGGGGAACAGGGGGCGAGAGGCTACACCTTC
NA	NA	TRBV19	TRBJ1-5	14	CASMTTNSNQPQHF	TGTGCCAGTATGACAACGAATAGCAATCAGCCCCAGCATTTT
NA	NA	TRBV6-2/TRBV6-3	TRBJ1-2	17	CASSYPNPGSGRGGYTF	TGTGCCAGCAGTTACCCGAACCCGGGTTCTGGGCGGGGAGGCTACACCTTC
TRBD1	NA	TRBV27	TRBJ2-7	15	CASSFHRDRGHEQYF	TGTGCCAGCAGTTTTCACCGGGACAGGGGCCACGAGCAGTACTTC
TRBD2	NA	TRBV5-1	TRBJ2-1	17	CASSPRPGTSESSLKFF	TGCGCCAGCAGCCCCCGTCCCGGGACTAGCGAGTCTTCACTCAAGTTCTTC
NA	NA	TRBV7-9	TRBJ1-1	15	CASSLGGSGNTEAFF	TGTGCCAGCAGCTTAGGAGGGAGTGGGAACACTGAAGCTTTCTTT
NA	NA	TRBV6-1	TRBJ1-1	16	CASSDPRGLRVTEAFF	TGTGCCAGCAGTGACCCGAGGGGGTTAAGGGTCACTGAAGCTTTCTTT
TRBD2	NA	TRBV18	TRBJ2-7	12	CASSPDTSVQYF	TGTGCCAGCTCACCAGACACTAGCGTGCAGTACTTC
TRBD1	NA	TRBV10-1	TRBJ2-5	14	CASSLDRGLETQYF	TGCGCCAGCAGTCTGGACAGGGGGCTGGAGACCCAGTACTTC
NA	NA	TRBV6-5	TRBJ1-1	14	CASSRGQLHTEAFF	TGTGCCAGCAGCCGAGGACAGCTTCACACTGAAGCTTTCTTT
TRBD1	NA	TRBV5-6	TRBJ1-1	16	CASSLGQGSLNTEAFF	TGTGCCAGCAGCCTGGGACAGGGGAGCTTGAACACTGAAGCTTTCTTT
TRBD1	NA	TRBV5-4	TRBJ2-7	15	CASSPSGQATYEQYF	TGTGCCAGCAGCCCCTCGGGACAGGCGACCTACGAGCAGTACTTC
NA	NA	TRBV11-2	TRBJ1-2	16	CASSLGRGNRWDGYTF	TGTGCCAGCAGCTTAGGCAGGGGAAATCGATGGGATGGCTACACCTTC
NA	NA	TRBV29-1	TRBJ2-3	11	CSVVGVDTQYF	TGCAGCGTTGTCGGAGTTGATACGCAGTATTTT
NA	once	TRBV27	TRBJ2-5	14	CASRTNTFSETQYF	TGTGCCAGCAGGACAAACACGTTTAGTGAGACCCAGTACTTC
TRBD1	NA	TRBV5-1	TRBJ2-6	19	CASSSTGAGVGSGANVLTF	TGCGCCAGCAGCTCGACAGGGGCCGGGGTTGGCTCTGGGGCCAACGTCCTGACTTTC
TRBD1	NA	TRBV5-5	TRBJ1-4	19	CASSLRTGAPLATNEKLFF	TGTGCCAGCAGCTTGCGGACAGGGGCCCCTCTTGCAACTAATGAAAAACTGTTTTTT
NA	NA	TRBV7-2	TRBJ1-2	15	CASSRRDIRLYGYTF	TGTGCCAGCAGCCGCCGGGACATCCGCCTCTATGGCTACACCTTC
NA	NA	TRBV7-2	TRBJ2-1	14	CASNPRGGYNEQFF	TGTGCCAGCAACCCAAGGGGGGGCTACAATGAGCAGTTCTTC
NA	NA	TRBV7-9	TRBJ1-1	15	CASSLASGWTNEAFF	TGTGCCAGCAGCTTAGCTTCGGGGTGGACCAATGAAGCTTTCTTT
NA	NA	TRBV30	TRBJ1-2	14	CASLPGWQRDGYTF	TGTGCCTCTCTCCCGGGGTGGCAGAGAGATGGCTACACCTTC
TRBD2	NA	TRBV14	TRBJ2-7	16	CASSQDASGLSYEQYF	TGTGCCAGCAGCCAAGACGCTAGCGGCCTTTCCTACGAGCAGTACTTC
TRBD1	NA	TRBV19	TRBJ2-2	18	CASKPPGQGILWTGELFF	TGTGCCAGTAAACCGCCGGGACAGGGAATACTGTGGACCGGGGAGCTGTTTTTT
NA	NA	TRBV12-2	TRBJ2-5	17	CASRLREPGASGETQYF	TGTGCAAGTCGCTTAAGGGAGCCGGGAGCTTCGGGTGAGACCCAGTACTTC
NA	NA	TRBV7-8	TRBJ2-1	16	CASSLGQAGLINEQFF	TGTGCCAGCAGCTTAGGACAGGCCGGCCTAATTAATGAGCAGTTCTTC
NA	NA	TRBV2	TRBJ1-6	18	CASTGNPTSSSYNSPLHF	TGTGCCAGCACCGGGAATCCGACTTCGAGCTCCTATAATTCACCCCTCCACTTT
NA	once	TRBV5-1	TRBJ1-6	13	CASSPRAESPLHF	TGCGCCTCTTCGCCCCGAGCGGAATCACCCCTCCACTTT
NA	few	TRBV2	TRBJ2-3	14	CASSEQGTTDTQYF	TGTGCCAGCAGTGAACAGGGGACCACAGATACGCAGTATTTT
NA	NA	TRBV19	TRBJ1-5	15	CASSMLEGDNQPQHF	TGTGCCAGTAGTATGTTGGAAGGAGACAATCAGCCCCAGCATTTT
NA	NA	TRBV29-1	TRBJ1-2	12	CSVGEDNYGYTF	TGCAGCGTTGGGGAGGATAACTATGGCTACACCTTC
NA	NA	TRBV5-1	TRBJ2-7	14	CASSLGGSSDEQYF	TGCGCCAGCAGCTTGGGAGGCAGCTCCGACGAGCAGTACTTC
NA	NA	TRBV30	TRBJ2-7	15	CAWSNDRRALYEQYF	TGTGCCTGGAGTAACGACCGGCGGGCCCTTTACGAGCAGTACTTC
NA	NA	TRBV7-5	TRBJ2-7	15	CVRSLTGGSSDEQYF	TGTGTCAGAAGCTTAACGGGCGGGAGCTCGGACGAGCAGTACTTC
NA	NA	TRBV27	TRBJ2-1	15	CASSSLGGSYNEQFF	TGTGCCAGCAGTTCCCTAGGGGGCTCCTACAATGAGCAGTTCTTC
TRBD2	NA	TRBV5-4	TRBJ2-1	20	CASSLGVGTSASWGYNEQFF	TGTGCCAGCAGCTTAGGGGTCGGGACTAGCGCGAGTTGGGGCTACAATGAGCAGTTCTTC
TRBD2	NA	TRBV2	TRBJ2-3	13	CASGRAVTDTQYF	TGTGCCAGCGGGAGGGCTGTAACAGATACGCAGTATTTT
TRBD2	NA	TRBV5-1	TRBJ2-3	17	CASSLPSGGAGTDTQYF	TGCGCCAGCAGCTTGCCTAGCGGGGGGGCCGGCACAGATACGCAGTATTTT
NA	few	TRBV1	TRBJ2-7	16	CTSSPWTSESHYEQYF	TGCACCAGCAGCCCCTGGACTAGCGAGTCCCACTACGAGCAGTACTTC
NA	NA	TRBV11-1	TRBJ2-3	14	CASSFSGEGDTQYF	TGTGCCAGCAGCTTTTCGGGAGAGGGAGATACGCAGTATTTT
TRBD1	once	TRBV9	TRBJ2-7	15	CASSAGTGGKYEQYF	TGTGCCAGCAGCGCCGGGACAGGGGGCAAATACGAGCAGTACTTC
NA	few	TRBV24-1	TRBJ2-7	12	CATSDFLGEQYF	TGTGCCACCAGTGATTTTCTCGGCGAGCAGTACTTC
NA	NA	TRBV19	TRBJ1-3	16	CASSIGGISSGNTIYF	TGTGCCAGTAGTATAGGCGGTATAAGCTCTGGAAACACCATATATTTT
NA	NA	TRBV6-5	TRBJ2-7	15	CASSISSRAENEQYF	TGTGCCAGCAGCATAAGCTCGAGGGCAGAGAACGAGCAGTACTTC
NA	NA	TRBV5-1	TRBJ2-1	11	CASSNDREQFF	TGCGCCAGCTCCAACGACAGGGAGCAGTTCTTC